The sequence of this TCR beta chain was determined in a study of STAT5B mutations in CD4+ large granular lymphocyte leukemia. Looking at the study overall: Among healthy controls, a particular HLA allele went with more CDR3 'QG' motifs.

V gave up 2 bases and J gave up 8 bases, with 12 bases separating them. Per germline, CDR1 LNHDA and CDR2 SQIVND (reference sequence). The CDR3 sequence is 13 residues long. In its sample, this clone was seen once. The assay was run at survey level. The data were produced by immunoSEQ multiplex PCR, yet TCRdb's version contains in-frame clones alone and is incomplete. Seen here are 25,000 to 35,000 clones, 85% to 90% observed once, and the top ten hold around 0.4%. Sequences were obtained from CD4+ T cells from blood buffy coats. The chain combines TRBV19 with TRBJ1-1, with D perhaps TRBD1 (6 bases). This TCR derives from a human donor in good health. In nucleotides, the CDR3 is TGTGCCAGTAGTATATCAGACAGGAGAGAAGCTTTCTTT. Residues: CASSISDRREAFF.